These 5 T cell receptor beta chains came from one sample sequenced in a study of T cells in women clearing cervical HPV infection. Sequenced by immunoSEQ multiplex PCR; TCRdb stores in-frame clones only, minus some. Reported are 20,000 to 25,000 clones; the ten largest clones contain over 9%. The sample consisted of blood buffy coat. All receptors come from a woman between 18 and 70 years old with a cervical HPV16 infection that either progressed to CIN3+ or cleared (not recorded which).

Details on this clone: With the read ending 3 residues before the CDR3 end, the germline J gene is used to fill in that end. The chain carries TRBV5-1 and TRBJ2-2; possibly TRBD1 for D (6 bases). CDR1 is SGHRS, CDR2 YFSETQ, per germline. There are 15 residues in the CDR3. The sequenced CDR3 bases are TGCGCCAGCAGCTTTACCCGGGACAATAATTCACCG. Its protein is CASSFTRDNNSP. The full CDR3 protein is CASSFTRDNNSPLFF.

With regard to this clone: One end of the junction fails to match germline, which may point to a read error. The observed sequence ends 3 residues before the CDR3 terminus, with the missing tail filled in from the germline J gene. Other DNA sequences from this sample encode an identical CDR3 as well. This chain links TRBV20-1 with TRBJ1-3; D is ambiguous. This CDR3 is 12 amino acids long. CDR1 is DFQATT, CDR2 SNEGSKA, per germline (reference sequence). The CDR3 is CSARGTGNTIYF. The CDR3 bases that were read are TGCAGTGCTAGAGGGACTGGAAACACG.

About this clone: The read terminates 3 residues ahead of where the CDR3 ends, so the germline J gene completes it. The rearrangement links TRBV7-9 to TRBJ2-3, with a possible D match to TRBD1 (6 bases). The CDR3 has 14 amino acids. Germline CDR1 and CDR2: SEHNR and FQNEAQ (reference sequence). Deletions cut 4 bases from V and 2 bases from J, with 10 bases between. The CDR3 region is CASSYNRVTDTQYF. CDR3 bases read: TGTGCCAGCAGCTATAACAGGGTCACAGATACG.

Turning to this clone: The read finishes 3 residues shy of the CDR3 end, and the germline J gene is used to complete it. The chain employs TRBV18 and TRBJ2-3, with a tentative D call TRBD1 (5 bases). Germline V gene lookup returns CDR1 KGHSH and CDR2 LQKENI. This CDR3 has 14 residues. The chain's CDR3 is CASSPQSRDQPQYF. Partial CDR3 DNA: TGTGCCAGCTCACCACAGAGCAGGGATCAGCCG.

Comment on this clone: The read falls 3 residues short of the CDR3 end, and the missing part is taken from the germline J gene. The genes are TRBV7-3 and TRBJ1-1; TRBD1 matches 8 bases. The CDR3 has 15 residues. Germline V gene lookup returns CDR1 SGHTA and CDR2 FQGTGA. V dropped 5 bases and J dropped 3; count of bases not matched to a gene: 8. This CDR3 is CASSLGGQGDTEAFF. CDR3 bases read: TGTGCCAGCAGCCTAGGCGGACAGGGCGACACTGAA.